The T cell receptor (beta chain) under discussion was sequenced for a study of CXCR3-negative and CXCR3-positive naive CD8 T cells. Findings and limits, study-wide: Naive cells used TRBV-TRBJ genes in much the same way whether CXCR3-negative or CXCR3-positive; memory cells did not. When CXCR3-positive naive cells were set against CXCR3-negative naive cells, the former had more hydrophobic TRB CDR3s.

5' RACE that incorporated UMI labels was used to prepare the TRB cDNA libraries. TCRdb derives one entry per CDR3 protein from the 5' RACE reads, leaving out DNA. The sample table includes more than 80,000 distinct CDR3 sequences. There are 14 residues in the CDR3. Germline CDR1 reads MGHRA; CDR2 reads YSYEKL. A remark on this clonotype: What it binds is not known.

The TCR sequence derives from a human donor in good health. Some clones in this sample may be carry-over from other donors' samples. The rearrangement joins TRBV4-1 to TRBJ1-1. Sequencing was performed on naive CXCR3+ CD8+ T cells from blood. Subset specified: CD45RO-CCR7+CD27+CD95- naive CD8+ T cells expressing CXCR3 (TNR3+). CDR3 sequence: CASSQDLTNTEAFF.